Listed here is a single T cell receptor (beta chain). This sample stems from a study of blood T cells in healthy people across ages. Study overall: Capturing about one barcoded beta molecule per two T cells was achieved by template switching.

A second PCR, run for about 6 to 11 cycles, used a sample-barcoded 5' primer plus a J-beta primer mix. MiXCR, applied by TCRdb to the 5' RACE reads, yields one record per CDR3 protein. The top ten clones hold roughly 12% of a sample with approximately 880,000 distinct CDR3 sequences, roughly 50% of them seen once. Germline CDR1 is SGHTA and CDR2 is FQGNSA. CDR3 length: 15 amino acids. V lost 1 base, J lost 3 bases, and 12 bases lay in between. The genes are TRBV7-2 and TRBJ1-1; TRBD1 might be the D (5 bases). The TCR sequence derives from a man aged 25-45 years in good health. The specimen sequenced was blood. The CDR3 bases are TGTGCCAGCAGCTTAGGGGGGGGGTCGCACACTGAAGCTTTCTTT. Encoded protein: CASSLGGGSHTEAFF.